This TCR beta chain originates from a study of T cells in Graves' hyperthyroidism and ophthalmopathy. When ophthalmopathy did not progress within 18 months, Graves' hyperthyroidism was considered stable. Disease duration under 2 months; hyperthyroidism patients were aged 18 to 65. Criteria for exclusion of patients were uncontrolled infection, other autoimmune disease, pregnancy or lactation. Study-wide points: Blood also held most thyroid clonotypes expanded beyond 0.001.

RNA transcripts served as the template for amplifying TCR beta CDR3 regions. When the TCR CDR3 underwent first-round RT-PCR, the HTBI primer set was used. MiXCR was run by TCRdb on the multiplex PCR reads, yielding one entry per CDR3 protein. The sample has 750,000 to 950,000 distinct CDR3 sequences, 38% seen once. The germline V gene encodes CDR1 SQVTM and CDR2 ANQGSEA. V was shortened by 1 base and J by 3 bases, with 7 bases between the two germline ends. CDR3 length equals 13 residues. On this clonotype: What it recognizes is unknown.

This TCR was sampled from a man aged 18 to 30 with Graves' hyperthyroidism. The rearrangement joins TRBV29-1 to TRBJ2-1; tentative D call: TRBD1 (5 bases). The sample consisted of blood. CDR3 amino acids: CSVEGTHYNEQFF. The CDR3 DNA reads as TGCAGCGTTGAAGGGACACACTACAATGAGCAGTTCTTC.